Described below is a single T cell receptor (beta chain) sequence and its context. Its specificity is not known. The data belong to a study of blood T cells in healthy people across ages. A second about 7 to 12 cycle PCR used barcoded and J-beta primers. The study obtained at least 3 million CDR3-containing paired-end reads from every sample. From the 5' RACE reads, TCRdb called clonotypes with MiXCR, one entry per CDR3 protein. The repertoire consists of over 300,000 distinct CDR3 sequences, with about 55% occurring once and the leading ten covering 50% to 65%. Whole-study results and caveats: Naive CD4+ cells and diversity were both higher in long-lived donors than in aged donors. The study lacked donor CMV status, which possibly confounded expanded clonotype changes. Significant beta diversity loss was already apparent by age roughly 38, declining roughly linearly.

Sequenced material: blood. The clonotype comes from a man aged 55 to 69 in good health.

In DNA, the CDR3 is TGCAGTGCTGGGGGGACAGGGGGCGGTGAAAAACTGTTTTTT. This sequence encodes CSAGGTGGGEKLFF. V usage is TRBV20-1 and J usage is TRBJ1-4, with TRBD1 matching over 12 bases. From germline, CDR1 is DFQATT and CDR2 SNEGSKA (reference sequence). The CDR3 loop spans 14 amino acids. V shed 5 bases and J 7 bases; nucleotides not matched to a gene: 5.